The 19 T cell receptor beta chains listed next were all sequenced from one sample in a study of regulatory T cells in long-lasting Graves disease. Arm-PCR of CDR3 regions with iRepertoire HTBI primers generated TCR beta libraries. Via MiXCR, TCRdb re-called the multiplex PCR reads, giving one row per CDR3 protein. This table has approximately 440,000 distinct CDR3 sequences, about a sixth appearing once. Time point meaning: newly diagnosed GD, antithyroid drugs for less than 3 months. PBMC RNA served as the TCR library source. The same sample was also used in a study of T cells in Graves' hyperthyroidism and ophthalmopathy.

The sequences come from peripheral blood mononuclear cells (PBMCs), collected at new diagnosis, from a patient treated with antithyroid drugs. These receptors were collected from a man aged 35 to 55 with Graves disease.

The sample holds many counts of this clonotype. DNA of the CDR3: TGTGCCAGCTCACCTTCAATGACAGGGGGCTATGGCTACACCTTC. Amino acid sequence: CASSPSMTGGYGYTF. The chain is built from TRBV18 and TRBJ1-2, with 9 bases matching TRBD1. The germline V gene has CDR1 KGHSH and CDR2 LQKENI. CDR3 size: 15 residues. V shed 3 bases and J 4 bases; nucleotides not matched to a gene: 6.

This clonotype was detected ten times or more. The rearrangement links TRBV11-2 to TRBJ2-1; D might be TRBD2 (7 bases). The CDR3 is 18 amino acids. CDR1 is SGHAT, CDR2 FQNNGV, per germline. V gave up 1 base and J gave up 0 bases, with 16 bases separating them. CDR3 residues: CASSLGGLAASSYNEQFF. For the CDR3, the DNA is TGTGCCAGCAGCTTAGGGGGGCTAGCGGCTAGCTCCTACAATGAGCAGTTCTTC.

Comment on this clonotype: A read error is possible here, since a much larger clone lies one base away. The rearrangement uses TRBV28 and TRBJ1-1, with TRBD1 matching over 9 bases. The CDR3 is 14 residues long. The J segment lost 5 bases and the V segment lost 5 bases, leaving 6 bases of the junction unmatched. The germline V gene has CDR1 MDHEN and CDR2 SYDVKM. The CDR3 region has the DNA TGTGCCAGCAGTGATGCGACAGGGGGGACTGAAGCTTTCTTT. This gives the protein CASSDATGGTEAFF.

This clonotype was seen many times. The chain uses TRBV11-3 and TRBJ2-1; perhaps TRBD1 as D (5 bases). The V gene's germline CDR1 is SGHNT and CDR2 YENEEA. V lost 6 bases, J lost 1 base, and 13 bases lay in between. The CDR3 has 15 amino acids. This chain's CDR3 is CASSQGVSSYNEQFF. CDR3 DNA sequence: TGTGCCAGCAGTCAAGGGGTCTCTTCCTACAATGAGCAGTTCTTC.

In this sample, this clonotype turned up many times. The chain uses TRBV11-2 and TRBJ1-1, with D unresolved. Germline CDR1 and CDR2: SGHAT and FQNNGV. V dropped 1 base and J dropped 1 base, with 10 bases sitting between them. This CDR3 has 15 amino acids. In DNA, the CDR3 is TGTGCCAGCAGCTTAGTGGCAGGCTCGAACACTGAAGCTTTCTTT. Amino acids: CASSLVAGSNTEAFF. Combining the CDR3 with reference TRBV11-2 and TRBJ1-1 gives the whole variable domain EAGVAQSPRYKIIEKRQSVAFWCNPISGHATLYWYQQILGQGPKLLIQFQNNGVVDDSQLPKDRFSAERLKGVDSTLKIQPAKLEDSAVYLCASSLVAGSNTEAFFGQGTRLTVV.

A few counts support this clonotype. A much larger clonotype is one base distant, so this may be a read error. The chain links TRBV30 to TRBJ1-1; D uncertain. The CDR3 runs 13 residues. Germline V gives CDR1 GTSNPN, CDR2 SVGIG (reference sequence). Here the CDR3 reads CAWGRQMNTAAFF. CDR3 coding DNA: TGTGCCTGGGGGAGGCAAATGAACACTGCAGCTTTCTTT.

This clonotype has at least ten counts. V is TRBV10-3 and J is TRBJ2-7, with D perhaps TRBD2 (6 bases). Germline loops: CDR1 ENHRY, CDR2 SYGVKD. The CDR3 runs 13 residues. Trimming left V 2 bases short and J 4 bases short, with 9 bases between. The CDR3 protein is CAISEELAYEQYF. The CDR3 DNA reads TGTGCCATCAGTGAGGAACTAGCATACGAGCAGTACTTC.

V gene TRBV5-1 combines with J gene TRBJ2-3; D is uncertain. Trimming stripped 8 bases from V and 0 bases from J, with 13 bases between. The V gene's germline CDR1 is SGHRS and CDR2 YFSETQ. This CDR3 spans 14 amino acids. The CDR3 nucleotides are TGCGCCAGTTTGGAAACCCTTAGCACAGATACGCAGTATTTT. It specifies CASLETLSTDTQYF.

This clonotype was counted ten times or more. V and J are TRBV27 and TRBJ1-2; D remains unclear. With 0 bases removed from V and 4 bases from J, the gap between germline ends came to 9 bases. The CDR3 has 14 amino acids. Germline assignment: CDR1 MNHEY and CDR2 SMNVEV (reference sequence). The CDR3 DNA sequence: TGTGCCAGCAGTTTATCGACTCCAGGCTATGGCTACACCTTC. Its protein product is CASSLSTPGYGYTF.

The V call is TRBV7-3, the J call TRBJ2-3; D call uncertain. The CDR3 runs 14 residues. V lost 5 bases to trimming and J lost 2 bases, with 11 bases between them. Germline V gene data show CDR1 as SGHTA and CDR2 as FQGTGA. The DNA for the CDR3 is TGTGCCAGCAGCCCGGCCCGCCCCACAGATACGCAGTATTTT. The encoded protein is CASSPARPTDTQYF.

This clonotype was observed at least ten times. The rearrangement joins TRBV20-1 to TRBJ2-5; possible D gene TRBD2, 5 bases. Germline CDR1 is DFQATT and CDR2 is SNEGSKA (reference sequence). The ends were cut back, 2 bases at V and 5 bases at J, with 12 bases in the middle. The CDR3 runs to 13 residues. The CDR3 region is CSARSPWEETQYF. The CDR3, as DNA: TGCAGTGCTAGATCCCCGTGGGAGGAGACCCAGTACTTC.

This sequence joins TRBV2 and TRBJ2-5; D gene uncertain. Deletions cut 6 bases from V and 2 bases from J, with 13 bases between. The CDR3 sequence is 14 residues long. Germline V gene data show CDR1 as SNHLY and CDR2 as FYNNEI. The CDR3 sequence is CASRRTGYQETQYF. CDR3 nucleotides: TGTGCCAGCAGACGAACCGGGTATCAAGAGACCCAGTACTTC.

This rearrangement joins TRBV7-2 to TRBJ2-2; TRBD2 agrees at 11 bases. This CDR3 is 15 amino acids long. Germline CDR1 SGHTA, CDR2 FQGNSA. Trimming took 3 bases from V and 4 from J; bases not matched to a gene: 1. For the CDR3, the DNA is TGTGCCAGCAGCTTTAGCGGGAGGGCCACCGGGGAGCTGTTTTTT. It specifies CASSFSGRATGELFF.

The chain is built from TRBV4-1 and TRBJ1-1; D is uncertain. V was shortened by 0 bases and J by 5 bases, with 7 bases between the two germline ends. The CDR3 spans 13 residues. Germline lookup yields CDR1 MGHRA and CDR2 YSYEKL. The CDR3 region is CASSQEGVTEAFF. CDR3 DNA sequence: TGCGCCAGCAGCCAAGAAGGTGTGACTGAAGCTTTCTTT.

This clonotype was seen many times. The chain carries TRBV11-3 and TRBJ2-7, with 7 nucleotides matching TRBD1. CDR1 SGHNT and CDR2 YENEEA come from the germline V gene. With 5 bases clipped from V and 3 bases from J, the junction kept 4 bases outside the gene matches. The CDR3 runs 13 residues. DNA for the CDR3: TGTGCCAGCAGCGGCCGGGACAGCTACGAGCAGTACTTC. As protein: CASSGRDSYEQYF.

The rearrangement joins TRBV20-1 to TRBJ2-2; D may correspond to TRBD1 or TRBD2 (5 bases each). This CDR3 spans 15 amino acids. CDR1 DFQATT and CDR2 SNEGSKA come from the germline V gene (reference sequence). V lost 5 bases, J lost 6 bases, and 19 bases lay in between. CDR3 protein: CSAGDPASRAGELFF. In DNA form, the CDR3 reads TGCAGTGCTGGGGACCCGGCCAGTAGAGCCGGGGAGCTGTTTTTT.

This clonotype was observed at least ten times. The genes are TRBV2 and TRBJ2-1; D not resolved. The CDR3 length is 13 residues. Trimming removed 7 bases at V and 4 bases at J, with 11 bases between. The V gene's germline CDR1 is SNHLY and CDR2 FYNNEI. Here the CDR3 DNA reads TGTGCCAGCACCGCCGACACGTACAATGAGCAGTTCTTC. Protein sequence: CASTADTYNEQFF. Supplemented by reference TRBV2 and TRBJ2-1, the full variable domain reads EPEVTQTPSHQVTQMGQEVILRCVPISNHLYFYWYRQILGQKVEFLVSFYNNEISEKSEIFDDQFSVERPDGSNFTLKIRSTKLEDSAMYFCASTADTYNEQFFGPGTRLTVL.

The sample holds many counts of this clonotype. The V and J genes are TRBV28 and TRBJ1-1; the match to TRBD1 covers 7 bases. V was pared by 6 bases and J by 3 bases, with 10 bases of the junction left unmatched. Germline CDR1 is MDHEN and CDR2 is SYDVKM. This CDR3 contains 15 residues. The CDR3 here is CASRPTGKVDTEAFF. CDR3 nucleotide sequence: TGTGCCAGCAGACCGACAGGGAAGGTGGACACTGAAGCTTTCTTT.

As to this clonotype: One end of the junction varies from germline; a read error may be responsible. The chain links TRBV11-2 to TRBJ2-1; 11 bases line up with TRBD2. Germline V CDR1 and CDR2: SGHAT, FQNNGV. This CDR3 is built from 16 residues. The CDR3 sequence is CASSQGSGLADNEQFF. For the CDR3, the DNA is TGCGCCAGCAGCCAAGGCTCGGGACTAGCGGACAATGAGCAGTTCTTC.